One T cell receptor (beta chain) is described in this entry. By its share of the sample, this clonotype is large (0.1 to 1%). What antigen it recognizes has not been identified. No base-level quality is on record; no much larger clone is a single base apart. The time point tag for this specimen amounts to: day 60 (about 2 months) after transplantation. The sample's treatment or condition, from its label and the paper: allogeneic hematopoietic cell transplantation with graft depleted of TCRalphabeta T cells and CD19 B cells. Transplant recipients were children who received TCRalphabeta/CD19-depleted allogeneic hematopoietic cell grafts. The data stem from a study of T-cell reconstitution after alpha-beta-depleted transplantation in children (dated by TCRdb to about 2016). Background on the whole study: T-cell immune reconstitution after TCRalphabeta/CD19-depleted allogeneic hematopoietic cell transplantation in children was quantitatively tracked in the study by means of TCR repertoire profiling. What the work shows at the level of the full study, not this receptor alone: Hyperexpanded clone frequencies declined over subsequent months; after one year, T-cell counts and TCRbeta diversity were mostly attributed to newly produced T cells. About two months after transplant, the apparently early recovery of alphabetaT-cell counts reportedly depended on just several hundred clones that had expanded rapidly and came from non-depleted graft cells. The high TCRbeta diversity at day 60 in some patients was ascribed to recipient T cells and intrathymic progenitors that had survived conditioning.

The protocol used for the library was PCR. The data were produced on an Illumina HiSeq 2500. TCR library preparation used molecular barcoding, with unique molecular identifiers applied to normalize quantification of the TCRbeta repertoire. The public reads were reprocessed in TCRdb via fastp at Q25 and MiXCR, keeping in-frame beta chains. Each record represents a unique CDR3 protein, reported with the most common genes and DNA among its rows. The sample profile shows about 3,300 distinct CDR3 sequences; roughly a fifth of them were found once. The ten top clones hold around 25% of the sample. CDR1 and CDR2 were assigned from the germline V gene (reference sequence) as DFQATT and SNEGSKA. The germline ends are 20 bases apart after V is trimmed by 5 bases and J by 9 bases. The CDR3 starts with the cysteine, ends with the phenylalanine, and has 14 residues. The only DNA kept is the CDR3, 42 bases in frame from the first base.

This clonotype was sampled from a male patient aged 2-9 years who had a stem cell transplant for acute lymphoblastic leukemia, so the T cells may come from the graft donor. The input for sequencing was PBMCs, mostly from graft donor cells, taken 60 days after TCRalphabeta/CD19-depleted stem cell transplant. This chain is built from TRBV20-1 and TRBJ2-1, with TRBD2 perhaps the D gene, on 6 matching bases. CDR3 region: CSAQLVTSLTEQFF. The sequenced DNA: TGCAGTGCTCAATTAGTGACTAGTTTAACTGAGCAGTTCTTC.